The 17 T cell receptor beta chains presented below share a single source sample, sequenced in a study of CD8 T cells in Susac syndrome. RNA totalling about 0.5 to 1 ug underwent reverse transcription with random hexamers. MiXCR was run by TCRdb on the immunoSEQ multiplex PCR reads, yielding one entry per CDR3 protein. Among approximately 160,000 distinct CDR3 sequences listed, about 90% were seen once. What was sequenced was CD4+ T cells from PBMCs. The source is a human donor in good health.

CDR3 coding DNA: TGTGCCAGCAGTTACTCGATGCCCGGGGCCAATCAGCCCCAGCATTTT. As protein: CASSYSMPGANQPQHF. This chain connects TRBV6-5 to TRBJ1-5; D might be TRBD1 (5 bases). Germline V gene lookup returns CDR1 MNHEY and CDR2 SVGAGI. The length of the CDR3 is 16 residues. Trimming removed 0 bases at V and 3 bases at J, with 12 bases between.

The chain joins TRBV6-2 or TRBV6-3 to TRBJ1-2, with 8 bases identical to TRBD1. CDR1 and CDR2 from the germline V gene are MNHEY and SVGEGT. V was pared by 7 bases and J by 2 bases, with 3 bases of the junction left unmatched. The CDR3 sequence is 13 residues long. CDR3 amino acids: CASTQGANYGYTF. The CDR3 DNA reads TGTGCCAGCACTCAGGGGGCGAACTATGGCTACACCTTC.

The V and J genes are TRBV18 and TRBJ1-6; D is unclear. Per the germline V gene, CDR1 is KGHSH and CDR2 is LQKENI. With 1 base removed from V and 7 bases from J, the gap between germline ends came to 14 bases. The CDR3 covers 16 residues. The CDR3 spells CASSPRGSQSNSPLHF. The CDR3 DNA sequence: TGTGCCAGCTCACCACGCGGTTCACAGTCGAATTCACCCCTCCACTTT.

This chain joins TRBV5-1 and TRBJ1-5; D is unclear. This CDR3 region has 14 residues. V lost 0 bases and J lost 0, with 4 bases in between. Germline V CDR1 and CDR2: SGHRS, YFSETQ. The CDR3 loop reads CASSLDPSNQPQHF. The CDR3 nucleotides are TGCGCCAGCAGCTTGGACCCTAGCAATCAGCCCCAGCATTTT.

The rearrangement joins TRBV5-1 to TRBJ1-5, with D hard to call. Trimming removed 1 base at V and 5 bases at J, with 10 bases between. The CDR3 totals 14 residues. The germline V gene has CDR1 SGHRS and CDR2 YFSETQ. The CDR3 nucleotides read TGCGCCAGCAGCTTGCTCGGCGGAGATCAGCCCCAGCATTTT. Residues: CASSLLGGDQPQHF. Drawing the rest from reference TRBV5-1 and TRBJ1-5, the complete variable domain is KAGVTQTPRYLIKTRGQQVTLSCSPISGHRSVSWYQQTPGQGLQFLFEYFSETQRNKGNFPGRFSGRQFSNSRSEMNVSTLELGDSALYLCASSLLGGDQPQHFGDGTRLSIL.

CDR3 residues: CASSSDGLNQPQHF. DNA for the CDR3: TGCGCCAGCAGCTCGGACGGTCTCAATCAGCCCCAGCATTTT. V is TRBV5-1 and J is TRBJ1-5; unclear D gene. The V gene's germline CDR1 is SGHRS and CDR2 YFSETQ. V gave up 3 bases and J gave up 3 bases, with 10 bases separating them. This CDR3 comprises 14 residues.

A few counts support this clonotype. This chain uses TRBV6-6 with TRBJ2-2; D is ambiguous. The CDR3 is 15 residues long. Per the germline V gene, CDR1 is MNHNY and CDR2 is SVGAGI (reference sequence). The V and J ends lost 0 bases and 1 base respectively, with 6 bases between them. The CDR3 reads CASSYSPGNTGELFF. The DNA for the CDR3 is TGTGCCAGCAGTTACTCCCCAGGGAACACCGGGGAGCTGTTTTTT.

The gene calls are TRBV4-1 and TRBJ2-7; 7 nucleotides line up with TRBD2. Germline loops: CDR1 MGHRA, CDR2 YSYEKL. CDR3 length: 18 amino acids. The J segment lost 3 bases and the V segment lost 6 bases, leaving 20 bases of the junction unmatched. The chain's CDR3 is CASSPSLSPLATDYEQYF. In DNA, the CDR3 is TGCGCCAGCAGTCCAAGTCTAAGCCCACTAGCGACAGACTACGAGCAGTACTTC.

The chain combines TRBV6-2 or TRBV6-3 with TRBJ1-2; D unresolved. Germline V CDR1 and CDR2: MNHEY, SVGEGT. V was trimmed by 6 bases and J by 5 bases, leaving 13 bases between them. This CDR3 has 13 residues. The CDR3, as DNA: TGTGCCAGCAGCTTGCCGGCCCCATATGGCTACACCTTC. The encoded protein is CASSLPAPYGYTF.

V gene TRBV10-3 combines with J gene TRBJ1-1; D gene unclear. V was trimmed by 6 bases and J by 2 bases, leaving 4 bases between them. Germline V gene data show CDR1 as ENHRY and CDR2 as SYGVKD. The CDR3 totals 11 residues. The CDR3 sequence is CAIRDNTEAFF. CDR3 nucleotide sequence: TGTGCCATCAGGGATAACACTGAAGCTTTCTTT.

J is TRBJ2-7 and V is TRBV28; D may be TRBD1 or TRBD2 (6 bases each). The germline V and J ends were trimmed by 6 bases and 10 bases, with 13 bases remaining between them. Germline values: CDR1 MDHEN, CDR2 SYDVKM. CDR3 size: 11 residues. CDR3 loop: CASRKGGGQYF. The CDR3 nucleotides read TGTGCCAGCAGAAAAGGAGGGGGTCAGTACTTC.

The V gene is TRBV30, the J gene TRBJ2-5; D is possibly TRBD1 or TRBD2 (6 bases each). V was shortened by 4 bases and J by 4 bases, with 13 bases between the two germline ends. Germline CDR1 and CDR2: GTSNPN and SVGIG (reference sequence). The CDR3 is 13 amino acids. The CDR3 nucleotides read TGTGCCTGGATCGGAGGGGGTGGAGAGACCCAGTACTTC. Encoded protein: CAWIGGGGETQYF.

The chain carries TRBV5-1 and TRBJ2-7, with 9 bases matching TRBD1. With V trimmed by 5 bases and J by 5 bases, 5 bases remained unmatched. In germline, CDR1 is SGHRS, CDR2 YFSETQ. The CDR3 totals 13 residues. The CDR3 loop reads CASSHTGGNEQYF. Written as DNA, the CDR3 is TGCGCCAGCAGTCATACAGGGGGCAACGAGCAGTACTTC.

This chain uses TRBV7-9 with TRBJ1-3, with TRBD1 identical over 7 bases. V dropped 7 bases and J dropped 2; count of bases not matched to a gene: 5. The CDR3 loop spans 14 amino acids. Per the germline V gene, CDR1 is SEHNR and CDR2 is FQNEAQ (reference sequence). CDR3 DNA: TGTGCCAGCACCCTGGGACAGACTGGAAACACCATATATTTT. Protein product: CASTLGQTGNTIYF.

The chain carries TRBV18 and TRBJ2-2; weak D call: TRBD1 (6 bases). Germline loops: CDR1 KGHSH, CDR2 LQKENI. The length of the CDR3 is 16 residues. The V and J ends lost 3 bases and 1 base respectively, with 12 bases between them. Here the CDR3 DNA reads TGTGCCAGCTCACCCCTCGAGACAGGGAACACCGGGGAGCTGTTTTTT. Translating it yields CASSPLETGNTGELFF.

The V and J genes are TRBV6-5 and TRBJ2-7; a weak D match, TRBD2 (6 bases). CDR3 length: 15 residues. The V gene's germline CDR1 is MNHEY and CDR2 SVGAGI. Trimming shortened V by 6 bases and J by 1 base, and 16 bases separated the two germline ends. The CDR3 DNA reads as TGTGCCAGCAGCCGCGGAGGGAACCCTTCCTACGAGCAGTACTTC. It yields the protein CASSRGGNPSYEQYF.

This clonotype turned up a few times. The chain links TRBV6-5 to TRBJ2-3; tentatively, D is TRBD1 (5 bases). The germline V and J ends were trimmed by 4 bases and 5 bases, with 7 bases remaining between them. The germline CDR1 and CDR2 sequences are MNHEY and SVGAGI. This CDR3 comprises 12 residues. The CDR3 DNA is TGTGCCAGCAGTTCCACAGGAGATACGCAGTATTTT. The encoded protein is CASSSTGDTQYF.